The entry that follows covers one T cell receptor (beta chain) sequence. This entry comes from a study of blood T cell repertoires in COVID-19. Participant age was roughly 18 to 100 years, and participants resided in fewer than 25 US areas. The CDR3 extends over 15 amino acids. CDR1 is LGHDT, CDR2 YNNKEL, per germline (reference sequence). V shed 0 bases and J shed 0 bases, with 9 bases lying between them. Assay used: immunoSEQ multiplex PCR; TCRdb lists only in-frame clones, some missing. The table lists hundreds of thousands of clones, 88% of them singletons. The genes are TRBV3-1 (or the pseudogene TRBV3-2) and TRBJ2-7; D gene ambiguous. Sequencing was performed on PBMCs or T cells enriched from blood (not recorded which). This clonotype originated in a woman aged 45 to 65 who had recovered from COVID-19. CDR3 in amino acids: CASSQDLVSSYEQYF. The DNA of the CDR3 is TGTGCCAGCAGCCAAGATTTGGTGAGCTCCTACGAGCAGTACTTC.